Included here is one T cell receptor beta chain sequence, with context. The antigen remains undetermined. The sample comes from a study of shared clonotypes between healthy human individuals. Findings and caveats of the study: Represented diversity, genetic and exposure-history alike, was limited by few donors. Clonotypes shared by all four sorted-subset donors had higher generation probabilities than non-shared clonotypes. Richness estimates generally favored naive over memory subsets.

After removal of 4 bases from V and 4 bases from J, the junction contained 7 bases not matched to a gene. The CDR3 covers 15 residues. The V gene's germline CDR1 is MNHEY and CDR2 SVGAGI. Naive CD4+ cells were CD45RA-selected; the remaining cells were memory. The assay was immunoSEQ multiplex PCR, and TCRdb's table has in-frame clones only and misses some. Of about 2.4 million clones in the sample, 93% are singletons; the top ten hold approximately 0.36%. The sequence was collected from a young man in good health. Some clones in this sample may be carry-over from other donors' samples. The rearrangement joins TRBV6-5 to TRBJ2-3, with 8 bases matching TRBD2. Material for sequencing was naive CD4+ T cells from PBMCs. Subset here: CD45RA+ positively selected. The CDR3 reads CASSSLAGLSDTQYF. CDR3 nucleotides: TGTGCCAGCAGTTCCTTAGCGGGATTGTCAGATACGCAGTATTTT.